This T cell receptor beta chain was sequenced during a study of blood T cell repertoires in COVID-19. About the study: Specimens from acute and convalescent COVID-19 originated in the United States, Italy and Spain.

V lost 6 bases to trimming and J lost 3 bases; unmatched junction nucleotides: 8. Per germline, CDR1 MNHEY and CDR2 SMNVEV (reference sequence). The CDR3 runs 15 residues. Method: immunoSEQ multiplex PCR; TCRdb's copy keeps in-frame clones and lacks some. The sample holds about 360,000 clones, roughly 90% seen once. The V gene is TRBV27, the J gene TRBJ1-5; TRBD1 aligns across 7 bases. This clonotype was obtained from a woman aged 55 to 70 with COVID-19, enrolled during active disease. Sequencing input: peripheral blood. The CDR3 coding sequence is TGTGCCAGCAGGTCATCGGACAGGCCCAATCAGCCCCAGCATTTT. This translates into CASRSSDRPNQPQHF.